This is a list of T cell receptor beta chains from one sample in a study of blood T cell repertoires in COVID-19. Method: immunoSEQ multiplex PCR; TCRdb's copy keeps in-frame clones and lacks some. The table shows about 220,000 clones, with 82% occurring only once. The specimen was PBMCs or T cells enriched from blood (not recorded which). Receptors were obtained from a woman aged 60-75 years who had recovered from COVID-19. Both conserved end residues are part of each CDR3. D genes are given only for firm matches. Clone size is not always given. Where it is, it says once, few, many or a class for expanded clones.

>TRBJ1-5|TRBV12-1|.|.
TGTGCCAGCAGCTCCTTCCGGGACAGGGCTAAGCAGCCCCAGCATTTT
CASSSFRDRAKQPQHF
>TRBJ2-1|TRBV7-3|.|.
TGTGCCAGCAGCCCCCACCCCAGGACAGCCTACAATGAGCAGTTCTTC
CASSPHPRTAYNEQFF
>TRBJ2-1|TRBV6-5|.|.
TGTGCCAGCAGATCACAGGGCGCTGGCTACAATGAGCAGTTCTTC
CASRSQGAGYNEQFF
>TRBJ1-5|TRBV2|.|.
TGTGCCAGCAGCGTGGCGGGAGGCGGCGATCAGCCCCAGCATTTT
CASSVAGGGDQPQHF
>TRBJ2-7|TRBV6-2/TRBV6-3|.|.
TGTGCCAGCAGTATAAACAGGGCCTACGAGCAGTACTTC
CASSINRAYEQYF
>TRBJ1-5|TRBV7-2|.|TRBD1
TGTGCCAGCAGCATTACAGGGGGCGGTCAGCCCCAGCATTTT
CASSITGGGQPQHF
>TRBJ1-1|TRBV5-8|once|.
TGTGCCAGCAGCTTGGAGGTCGGGAGTGAAGCTTTCTTT
CASSLEVGSEAFF
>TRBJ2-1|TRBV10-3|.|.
TGTGCCATCAGTGGATCTAGCATGGGTTACAATGAGCAGTTCTTC
CAISGSSMGYNEQFF
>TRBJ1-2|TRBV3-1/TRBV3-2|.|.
TGTGCCAGCAGCCATAACCTCCGGGACAACCCCTATGGCTACACCTTC
CASSHNLRDNPYGYTF
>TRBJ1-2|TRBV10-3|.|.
TGTGCCATCAGCCCCCAGGGAGGCGGCTACACCTTC
CAISPQGGGYTF
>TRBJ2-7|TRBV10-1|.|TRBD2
TGCGCCAGCAGCAGACTAGCGGGGGGGTCGGGCTCCTACGAGCAGTACTTC
CASSRLAGGSGSYEQYF
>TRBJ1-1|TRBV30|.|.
TGTGCCTGGAGTAAAGACACGAACACTGAAGCTTTCTTT
CAWSKDTNTEAFF
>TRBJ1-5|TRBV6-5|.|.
TGTGCCAGCAGCACAGGACAGCCCAATCAGCCCCAGCATTTT
CASSTGQPNQPQHF
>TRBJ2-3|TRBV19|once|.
TGTGCCAGTAGAGGGGAGGCAGATACGCAGTATTTT
CASRGEADTQYF
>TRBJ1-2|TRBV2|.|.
TGTGCCAGCAGTGAAGCAAGGTCAGAGGCTGGCTACACCTTC
CASSEARSEAGYTF
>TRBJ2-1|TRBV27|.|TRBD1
TGTGCCAGCAGTTTAGAACGACAGGGGAGGAATGAGCAGTTCTTC
CASSLERQGRNEQFF
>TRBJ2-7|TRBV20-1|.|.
TGCAGTGCTAGCCCTCTCCACGAGCAGTACTTC
CSASPLHEQYF
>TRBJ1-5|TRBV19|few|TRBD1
TGTGCCAGTAGTCCGGGACAGGGGATGGGTCAGCCCCAGCATTTT
CASSPGQGMGQPQHF
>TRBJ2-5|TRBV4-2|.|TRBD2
TGTGCCAGCAGCCAGGGCGGGATTATTACCGGGACTAGCGGGAGTCACCAAGAGACCCAGTACTTC
CASSQGGIITGTSGSHQETQYF
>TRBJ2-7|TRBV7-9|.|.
TGTGCCAGCAGCTTAGGTCTCCCGGGTGGGGAGCAGTACTTC
CASSLGLPGGEQYF
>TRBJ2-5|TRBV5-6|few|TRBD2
TGTGCCAGCAGCCCTCTAGCGGGGGGGCAGGAGACCCAGTACTTC
CASSPLAGGQETQYF
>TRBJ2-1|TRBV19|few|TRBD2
TGTGCCAGTAGCCCGACTAGCGGAGAATACAATGAGCAGTTCTTC
CASSPTSGEYNEQFF
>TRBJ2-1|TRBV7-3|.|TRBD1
TGTGCCAGCAGCACCCGACAGGGTTTGGAGCAGTTCTTC
CASSTRQGLEQFF
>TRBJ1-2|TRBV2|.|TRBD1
TGTGCCAGCAGGGCTCCCGGGACAGGGAGAGGAGGCTACACCTTC
CASRAPGTGRGGYTF
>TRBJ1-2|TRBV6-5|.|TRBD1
TGTGCCAGCAGTTACTCGACAGGGGATGGCTACACCTTC
CASSYSTGDGYTF
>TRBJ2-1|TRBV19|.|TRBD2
TGTGCCAGTAGTAGTGTGGCTAGCGGGAGGGTTAATGAGCAGTTCTTC
CASSSVASGRVNEQFF
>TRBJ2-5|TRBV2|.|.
TGTGCCAGGAACCCGGGAGAGACCCAGTACTTC
CARNPGETQYF